The present entry profiles one TCR beta chain with its context. The antigen is unknown. This record belongs to a study of cytomegalovirus exposure and HLA in healthy donors. PCR was performed using 60 Vbeta and 13 Jbeta primers. The data were produced by immunoSEQ multiplex PCR, yet TCRdb's version contains in-frame clones alone and is incomplete. The sample has about 150,000 clones, around 65% seen once. Findings of the study overall: CMV serostatus stood as the only immune exposure information on hand.

CDR3 length: 15 residues. Germline V gene lookup returns CDR1 MNHNS and CDR2 SASEGT. The specimen was PBMCs. This receptor was identified in a male donor in good health and CMV-seronegative. The chain recombines TRBV6-1 with TRBJ2-5; D might be TRBD1 (5 bases). The J call is in doubt because the DNA end fits TRBJ2-7 better. The CDR3 coding sequence is TGTGCCAGCAGTGAGGGGCTAGACGTGGGGTACGAGCAGTACTTC. Translation gives CASSEGLDVGYEQYF.